This T cell receptor beta chain comes out of a study of blood T cell repertoires in COVID-19. Study background: Samples taken during acute and convalescent COVID-19 were collected in the United States, Italy and Spain.

Germline CDR1 reads LNHDA; CDR2 reads SQIVND (reference sequence). The CDR3 consists of 12 residues. The germline V and J ends were trimmed by 1 base and 6 bases, with 4 bases remaining between them. Participants reported their clinical history, and cohort assignment relied on those reports. Before being deemed recovered, Cohort 3 donors had two negative PCRs, clearance, or symptom resolution. As handled by the study authors: How many nucleated cells were present was estimated from reference gene primer amplification. Libraries were prepared by immunoSEQ multiplex PCR; TCRdb keeps only in-frame clonotypes and omits some of them. D and trimming were read from the DNA, whereas the V and J calls and clone size are those reported in that table. Of hundreds of thousands of clones listed, about nine tenths are singletons.

The chain is built from TRBV19 and TRBJ1-5; D remains ambiguous. Sequenced sample: PBMCs or T cells enriched from blood (not recorded which). The source is a man aged 60 to 69 who had recovered from COVID-19. The CDR3 bases are TGTGCCAGTAGTATAGCATTTCAGCCCCAGCATTTT. Protein: CASSIAFQPQHF.